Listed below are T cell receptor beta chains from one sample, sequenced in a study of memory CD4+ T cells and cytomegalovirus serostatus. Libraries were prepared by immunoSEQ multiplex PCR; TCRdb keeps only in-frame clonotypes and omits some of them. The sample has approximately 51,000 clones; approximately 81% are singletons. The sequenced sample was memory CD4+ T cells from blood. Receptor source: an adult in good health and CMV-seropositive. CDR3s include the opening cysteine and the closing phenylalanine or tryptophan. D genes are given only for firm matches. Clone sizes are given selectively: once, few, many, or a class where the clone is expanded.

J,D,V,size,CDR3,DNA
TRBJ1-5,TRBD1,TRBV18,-,CASSPPVTGGDQPQHF,TGTGCCAGCTCACCACCGGTGACAGGGGGGGATCAGCCCCAGCATTTT
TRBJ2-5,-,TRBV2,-,CASSEQGGTQYF,TGTGCCAGCAGTGAGCAGGGGGGGACCCAGTACTTC
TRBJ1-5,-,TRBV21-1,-,CASSKSGGGSSNQPQHF,TGTGCCAGCAGCAAAAGCGGGGGGGGATCTAGCAATCAGCCCCAGCATTTT
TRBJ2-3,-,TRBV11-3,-,CASSWGGRTDTQYF,TGTGCCAGCAGCTGGGGGGGCCGCACAGATACGCAGTATTTT
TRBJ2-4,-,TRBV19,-,CASSASGGNIQYF,TGTGCCAGTAGTGCCTCGGGCGGAAACATTCAGTACTTC
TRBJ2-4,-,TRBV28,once,CASSILRDWTKNIQYF,TGTGCCAGCAGTATCCTCAGGGATTGGACCAAAAACATTCAGTACTTC
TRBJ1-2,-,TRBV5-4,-,CASSLGRQAYRYGYTF,TGTGCCAGCAGCTTGGGACGACAGGCTTATCGCTATGGCTACACCTTC
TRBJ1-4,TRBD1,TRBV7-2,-,CASSLVGGDRLNEKLFF,TGTGCCAGCAGCTTAGTGGGGGGGGACAGGCTAAATGAAAAACTGTTTTTT
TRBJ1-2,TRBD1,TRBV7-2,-,CASSQQGNYGYTF,TGTGCCAGCAGCCAACAGGGGAACTATGGCTACACCTTC
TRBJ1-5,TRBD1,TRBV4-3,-,CASSQGTGGLWNQPQHF,TGCGCCAGCAGCCAGGGGACAGGGGGACTGTGGAATCAGCCCCAGCATTTT
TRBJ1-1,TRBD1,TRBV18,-,CASSLNFEGQGLNTEAFF,TGTGCCAGCTCACTTAACTTTGAGGGACAGGGGCTGAACACTGAAGCTTTCTTT
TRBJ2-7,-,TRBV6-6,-,CASSPGRVEQYF,TGTGCCAGCAGTCCTGGACGGGTTGAGCAGTACTTC
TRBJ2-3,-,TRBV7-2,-,CASSSLGGGDTQYF,TGTGCCAGCAGCTCCCTGGGGGGTGGAGATACGCAGTATTTT
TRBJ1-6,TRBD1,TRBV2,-,CASSEFTGVNSPLHF,TGTGCCAGCAGTGAATTCACAGGGGTTAATTCACCCCTCCACTTT
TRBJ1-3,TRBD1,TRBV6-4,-,CASRGGQGMAGNTIYF,TGTGCCAGCAGGGGAGGACAGGGTATGGCTGGAAACACCATATATTTT
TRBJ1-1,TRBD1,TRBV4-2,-,CASSQEQGGYTEAFF,TGTGCCAGCAGCCAAGAACAGGGGGGATACACTGAAGCTTTCTTT
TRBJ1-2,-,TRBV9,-,CASSVAPGGNGYTF,TGTGCCAGCAGCGTAGCTCCGGGGGGCAATGGCTACACCTTC
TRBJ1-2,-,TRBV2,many,CASNLGNYGYTF,TGTGCCAGCAACCTCGGGAACTATGGCTACACCTTC
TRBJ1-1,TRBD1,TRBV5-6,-,CASSFISGRGYVAFF,TGTGCCAGCAGCTTTATTTCAGGCAGGGGGTATGTCGCTTTCTTT
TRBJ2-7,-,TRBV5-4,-,CASSATPTGEQYF,TGTGCCAGCAGCGCGACACCTACGGGGGAGCAGTACTTC
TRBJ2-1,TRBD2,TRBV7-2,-,CATASSNGGARNEQFF,TGTGCCACCGCTTCCTCTAACGGGGGGGCCCGGAATGAGCAGTTCTTC
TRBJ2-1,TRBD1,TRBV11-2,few,CASSLEYRGNEQFF,TGTGCCAGCAGCTTAGAGTACAGGGGCAATGAGCAGTTCTTC
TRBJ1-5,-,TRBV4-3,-,CASSQDFSQPQHF,TGCGCCAGCAGCCAAGATTTTAGTCAGCCCCAGCATTTT
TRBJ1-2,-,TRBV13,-,CASSLGATGWYYGYTF,TGTGCCAGCAGCTTAGGCGCAACAGGGTGGTACTATGGCTACACCTTC